This entry concerns a single TCR beta chain. V lost 2 bases, J lost 7 bases, and 9 bases lay in between. Looked up from germline, CDR1 is PRHDT and CDR2 is FYEKMQ (reference sequence). The CDR3 consists of 13 residues. This sample was taken from a study of blood T cell repertoires in COVID-19. Across the study: Samples came from the United States, Italy and Spain, spanning acute and convalescent COVID-19. PBMCs, B-cell-depleted T cells, or T cells were the source of the cDNA or gDNA that made up the material.

Authors' methods: By means of reference gene primer amplification, nucleated cell counts were estimated. Generated by immunoSEQ multiplex PCR, the TCRdb table keeps only in-frame clones and is missing some. The DNA gave D and trimming, while V, J and clone size come from that table. The repertoire has hundreds of thousands of clones, more than 80% of them found once; the top ten carry around 1.3%. While infection was still active, Seattle patients were enrolled and then followed longitudinally. This sequence was found in a woman aged 30 to 39 with COVID-19, enrolled during active disease. The chain has TRBV13 and TRBJ2-1; TRBD2 is a possible D gene (6 bases). Sequencing used peripheral blood. This CDR3 reads CASSLKRANEQFF. CDR3 nucleotide sequence: TGTGCCAGCAGCTTAAAGCGGGCAAATGAGCAGTTCTTC.